One sample yielded the 5 T cell receptor beta chains listed below, sequenced in a study of T cell responses to AZD1222 COVID-19 vaccine (dated by TCRdb to about 2021). Explained via the paper, the time point label denotes: about 28 days (+/-7) after the second vaccine dose. The method was the immunoSEQ multiplex PCR assay. The table comes from immuneACCESS by way of TCRdb, which keeps in-frame sequences with V and J called. Part of the clones is missing from these tables; in studies checked, under half for an unresolved V gene and the rest for unknown reasons. The sample includes approximately 300,000 clones, with almost 95% observed a single time. The ten largest clones capture around 0.57% of the sample. The sequences come from peripheral blood, collected 28 days after the second AZD1222 dose. These receptors were obtained from an adult who received the AZD1222 COVID-19 vaccine.

The V call is TRBV7-2, the J call TRBJ2-7; D might be TRBD1 (6 bases). Between the trimmed V and J ends, which lost 5 bases and 3 bases, there was a span of 14 bases. The germline CDR1 and CDR2 sequences are SGHTA and FQGNSA. The CDR3 covers 14 residues. In DNA form, the CDR3 reads TGTGCCAGCAGCCCGGACAGATTACGCTACGAGCAGTACTTC. Protein sequence: CASSPDRLRYEQYF.

The gene calls are TRBV28 and TRBJ2-1, with 9 bases lining up with TRBD2. There are 18 residues in the CDR3. V shed 6 bases, J shed 2 bases, and the junction held 14 bases outside the gene matches. CDR1 and CDR2 (germline): MDHEN, SYDVKM. The CDR3 protein is CASSFSGGGLGTYNEQFF. The CDR3 DNA sequence: TGTGCCAGCAGCTTTAGCGGGGGAGGTTTGGGGACCTACAATGAGCAGTTCTTC.

V gene TRBV7-9 combines with J gene TRBJ2-1, with 10 bases aligning to TRBD2. Germline V gene sequence: CDR1 SEHNR, CDR2 FQNEAQ (reference sequence). This CDR3 is 15 amino acids long. The ends lost 5 bases at V and 8 bases at J; junction bases unmatched: 9. The CDR3 sequence: CASSPYGTSAHEQFF. Written as DNA, the CDR3 is TGTGCCAGCAGCCCCTACGGGACTAGCGCCCATGAGCAGTTCTTC.

The J gene is TRBJ2-1, the V gene TRBV11-3; 9 nucleotides agree with TRBD2. J was trimmed by 9 bases and V by 5 bases; bases with no gene match: 8. CDR1 is SGHNT, CDR2 YENEEA, per germline. This CDR3 region has 14 residues. This chain's CDR3 is CASSEYSGGAEQFF. CDR3 nucleotide sequence: TGTGCCAGCAGCGAATATAGCGGGGGTGCTGAGCAGTTCTTC.

J is TRBJ2-7 and V is TRBV2, with D possibly matching TRBD2 (7 bases). Between the trimmed V and J ends, which lost 6 bases and 5 bases, there was a span of 17 bases. CDR3 length equals 14 residues. Germline V gene lookup returns CDR1 SNHLY and CDR2 FYNNEI. DNA of the CDR3: TGTGCCAGCAGAGAGGACAGTGGGAGGGACGAGCAGTACTTC. Translated: CASREDSGRDEQYF.